This TCR beta chain was observed in a study of vaccination and CD4 T cells after COVID-19. Whole-study context: Controls had a CEFX pool, an HIV-1 Nef pool, or no peptide added.

Sequenced with the Oncomine TCR Beta short-read assay was DNA taken from cultured CD4+ T cells. DNA came from CD4+ T cells after culture. MiXCR, run by TCRdb on the PCR reads, gives a single entry per CDR3 protein. This table holds 8,000 to 9,500 distinct CDR3 sequences, 60% found once. Specified treatment: roughly ten-day PBMC culture with coronavirus spike peptide pools or control peptides (ViraFEST assay). This CDR3 contains 13 residues. The V gene's germline CDR1 is MNHNS and CDR2 SASEGT. This clonotype was observed a few times. Its specificity is not known. Sample: cultured CD4+ T cells from blood, taken after SARS-CoV-2 vaccination. The V and J genes are TRBV6-1 and TRBJ1-1; tentative D call: TRBD1 (6 bases). The clonotype comes from a human donor with COVID-19. The CDR3 DNA reads as TGTGTCCACAGGGTGAAGGGGAACACTGAAGCTTTCTTT. Translating gives CVHRVKGNTEAFF.